This T cell receptor (beta chain) came from a study of cytomegalovirus exposure and HLA in healthy donors. In the PCR, 60 Vbeta and 13 Jbeta primers were used. The assay was immunoSEQ multiplex PCR, and TCRdb's table has in-frame clones only and misses some. The data show just over 150,000 clones, 60% to 85% seen once. Trimming shortened V by 0 bases and J by 5 bases, and 11 bases separated the two germline ends. The CDR3 is made up of 14 amino acids. Germline V lookup: CDR1 SGHRS, CDR2 YFSETQ. The sample consisted of PBMCs. The TCR sequence derives from a woman between 40 and 55 years old in good health and CMV-seronegative. The gene calls are TRBV5-1 and TRBJ1-1; D is ambiguous. The CDR3 sequence is CASSLGPGLTEAFF. The CDR3 region has the DNA TGCGCCAGCAGCTTGGGGCCGGGGTTAACTGAAGCTTTCTTT.